Included here is one T cell receptor (beta chain) sequence, with context. These data belong to a study of blood T cells in healthy people across ages. A second about 6 to 11 cycle PCR used barcoded and J-beta primers. MiXCR, applied by TCRdb to the 5' RACE reads, yields one record per CDR3 protein. The sample lists about 590,000 distinct CDR3 sequences; about 30% were seen once. The sample comprised blood. This TCR derives from a woman of 80 years or more in good health.

The DNA of the CDR3 is TGTGCCAGCAGTAAACAACACCCAGAGACCCAGTACTTC. Its protein is CASSKQHPETQYF. The chain links TRBV6-1 to TRBJ2-5; D call uncertain. The ends were cut back, 5 bases at V and 4 bases at J, with 11 bases in the middle. The CDR3 totals 13 residues. CDR1 is MNHNS, CDR2 SASEGT, per germline.